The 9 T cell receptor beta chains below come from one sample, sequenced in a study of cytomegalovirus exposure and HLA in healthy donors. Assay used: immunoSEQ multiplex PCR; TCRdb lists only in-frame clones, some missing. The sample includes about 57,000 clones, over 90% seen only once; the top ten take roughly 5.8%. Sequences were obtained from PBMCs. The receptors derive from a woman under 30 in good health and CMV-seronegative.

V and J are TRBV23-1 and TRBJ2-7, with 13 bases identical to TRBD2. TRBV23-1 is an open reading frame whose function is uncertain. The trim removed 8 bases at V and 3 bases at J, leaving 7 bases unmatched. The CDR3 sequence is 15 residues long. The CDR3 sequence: CASSKGLAGDYEQYV. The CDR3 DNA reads TGCGCCAGCTCTAAAGGACTAGCGGGAGACTACGAGCAGTACGTC.

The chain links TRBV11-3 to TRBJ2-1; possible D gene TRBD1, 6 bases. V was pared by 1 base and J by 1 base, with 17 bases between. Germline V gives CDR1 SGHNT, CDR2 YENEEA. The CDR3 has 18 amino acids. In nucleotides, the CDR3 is TGTGCCAGCAGCTTAGCCAGGGGCCCTTCTAATTCCTACAATGAGCAGTTCTTC. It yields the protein CASSLARGPSNSYNEQFF.

The CDR3 nucleotides are TGTGCCAGCAGCAGGACCGGGACAGGGCCAGATACGCAGTATTTT. As protein: CASSRTGTGPDTQYF. J is TRBJ2-3 and V is TRBV5-6; 9 bases match TRBD1. With 4 bases clipped from V and 4 bases from J, the junction kept 7 bases outside the gene matches. Per the germline V gene, CDR1 is SGHDT and CDR2 is YYEEEE. The CDR3 runs to 15 residues.

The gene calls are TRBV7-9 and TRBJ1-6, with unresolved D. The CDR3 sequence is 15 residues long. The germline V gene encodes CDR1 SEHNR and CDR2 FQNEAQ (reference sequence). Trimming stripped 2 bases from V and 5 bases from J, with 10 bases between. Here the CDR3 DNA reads TGTGCCAGCAGCTTATCCCGGGTCGATAATTCACCCCTCCACTTT. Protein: CASSLSRVDNSPLHF. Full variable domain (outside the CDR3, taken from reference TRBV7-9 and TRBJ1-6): DTGVSQNPRHKITKRGQNVTFRCDPISEHNRLYWYRQTLGQGPEFLTYFQNEAQLEKSRLLSDRFSAERPKGSFSTLEIQRTEQGDSAMYLCASSLSRVDNSPLHFGNGTRLTVT.

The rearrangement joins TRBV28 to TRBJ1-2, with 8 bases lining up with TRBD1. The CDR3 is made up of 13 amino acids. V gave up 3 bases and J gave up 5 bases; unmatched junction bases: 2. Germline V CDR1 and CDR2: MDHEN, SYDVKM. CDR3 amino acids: CASSLDRVYGYTF. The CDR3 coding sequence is TGTGCCAGCAGTTTGGACAGGGTATATGGCTACACCTTC.

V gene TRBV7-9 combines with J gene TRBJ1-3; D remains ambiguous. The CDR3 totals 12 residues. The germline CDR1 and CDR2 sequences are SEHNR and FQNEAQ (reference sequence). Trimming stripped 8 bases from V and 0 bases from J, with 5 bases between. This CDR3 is CASGGSGNTIYF. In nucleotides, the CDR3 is TGTGCCAGCGGCGGCTCTGGAAACACCATATATTTT.

In DNA, the CDR3 is TGTGCCAGCAGCTTAGGGGTGCTAGCGGGGGTAGATACGCAGTATTTT. This translates into CASSLGVLAGVDTQYF. This chain uses TRBV11-2 with TRBJ2-3; 10 bases match TRBD2. V was pared by 1 base and J by 5 bases, with 6 bases of the junction left unmatched. CDR3 length equals 16 residues. Germline loops: CDR1 SGHAT, CDR2 FQNNGV.

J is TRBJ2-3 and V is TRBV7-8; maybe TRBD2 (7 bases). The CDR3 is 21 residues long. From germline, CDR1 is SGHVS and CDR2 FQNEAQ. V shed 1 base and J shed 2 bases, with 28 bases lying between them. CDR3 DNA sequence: TGTGCCAGCAGCTTAGAGATAGGTGGGCGGGGGCTCTCCCCCCTCACAGATACGCAGTATTTT. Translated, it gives CASSLEIGGRGLSPLTDTQYF.

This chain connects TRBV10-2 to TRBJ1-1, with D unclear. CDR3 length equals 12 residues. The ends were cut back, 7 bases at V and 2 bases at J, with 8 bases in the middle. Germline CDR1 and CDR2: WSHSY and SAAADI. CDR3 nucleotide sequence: TGCGCCAGCAAGACACTCAACACTGAAGCTTTCTTT. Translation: CASKTLNTEAFF.